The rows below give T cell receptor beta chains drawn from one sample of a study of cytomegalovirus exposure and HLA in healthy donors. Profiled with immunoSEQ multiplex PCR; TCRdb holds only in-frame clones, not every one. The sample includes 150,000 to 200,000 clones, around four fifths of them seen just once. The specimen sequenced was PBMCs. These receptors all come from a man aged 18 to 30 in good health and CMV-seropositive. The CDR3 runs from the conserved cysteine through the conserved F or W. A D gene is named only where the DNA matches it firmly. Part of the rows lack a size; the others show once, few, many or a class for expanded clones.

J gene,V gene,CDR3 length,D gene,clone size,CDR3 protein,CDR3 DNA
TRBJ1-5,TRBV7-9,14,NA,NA,CASSYDSLNQPQHF,TGTGCCAGCAGCTATGACAGCCTCAATCAGCCCCAGCATTTT
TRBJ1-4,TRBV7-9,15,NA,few,CASSLDWGLNEKLFF,TGTGCCAGCAGCTTAGATTGGGGGCTTAATGAAAAACTGTTTTTT
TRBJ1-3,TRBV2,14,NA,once,CASKYLGPGNTIYF,TGTGCCAGCAAGTATTTGGGGCCTGGAAACACCATATATTTT
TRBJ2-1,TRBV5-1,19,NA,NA,CASSLSLVKDSPFYNEQFF,TGCGCCAGCAGCTTGAGTCTAGTAAAGGACAGTCCTTTCTACAATGAGCAGTTCTTC
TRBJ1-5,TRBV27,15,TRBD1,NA,CASSLSQGSNQPQHF,TGTGCCAGCAGTTTATCACAGGGGAGCAATCAGCCCCAGCATTTT
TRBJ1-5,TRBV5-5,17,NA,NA,CASSLDDMPTRNQPQHF,TGTGCCAGCAGCTTGGACGACATGCCAACTCGCAATCAGCCCCAGCATTTT
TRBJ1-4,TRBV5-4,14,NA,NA,CASSLQGGDEKLFF,TGTGCCAGCAGCTTGCAAGGAGGCGATGAAAAACTGTTTTTT
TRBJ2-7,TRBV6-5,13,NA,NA,CASSRTASYEQYF,TGTGCCAGCAGCCGGACTGCGAGCTACGAGCAGTACTTC
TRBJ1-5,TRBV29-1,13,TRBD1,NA,CSTGQGFDQPQHF,TGCAGCACGGGACAGGGTTTTGATCAGCCCCAGCATTTT
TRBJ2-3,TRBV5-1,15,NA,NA,CASSLSGLGTDTQYF,TGCGCCAGCAGCTTGTCGGGACTTGGCACAGATACGCAGTATTTT
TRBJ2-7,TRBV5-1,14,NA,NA,CASSSQGYPYEQYF,TGCGCCAGCAGCTCCCAGGGGTACCCCTACGAGCAGTACTTC